This TCR beta chain was found in a study of T cells after yellow fever vaccination. For the study at large: Fractions low in cell number were prepared with SMART-Seq v4 Ultra Low Input.

In the case of this clonotype: The antigen is unknown.

From the 5' RACE reads, TCRdb called clonotypes with MiXCR, one entry per CDR3 protein. The sample shows fewer than 450,000 distinct CDR3 sequences, roughly 8.4% of them seen only once. The study, taken as a whole, reports: It was a weaker secondary response, yet one that peaked faster, at day 5 versus 15. Among all clonotypes, a small share was observed in both CD4 and CD8 compartments. Primary-vaccination clones mostly resurfaced post-booster (around 96% CD4, more than 85% CD8).

This TCR was sampled from a man younger than 35 who received the YFV17D yellow fever vaccine. The sample was PBMCs, taken about 49 days after the first yellow fever vaccination.

CDR3 protein: CATSARASTDTQYF. In DNA form, the CDR3 reads TGTGCCACCAGTGCAAGAGCCTCCACAGATACGCAGTATTTT. The V call is TRBV24-1, the J call TRBJ2-3; D gene uncertain. Germline V gives CDR1 KGHDR, CDR2 SFDVKD. CDR3 size: 14 residues. V lost 5 bases, J lost 2 bases, and 10 bases lay in between.